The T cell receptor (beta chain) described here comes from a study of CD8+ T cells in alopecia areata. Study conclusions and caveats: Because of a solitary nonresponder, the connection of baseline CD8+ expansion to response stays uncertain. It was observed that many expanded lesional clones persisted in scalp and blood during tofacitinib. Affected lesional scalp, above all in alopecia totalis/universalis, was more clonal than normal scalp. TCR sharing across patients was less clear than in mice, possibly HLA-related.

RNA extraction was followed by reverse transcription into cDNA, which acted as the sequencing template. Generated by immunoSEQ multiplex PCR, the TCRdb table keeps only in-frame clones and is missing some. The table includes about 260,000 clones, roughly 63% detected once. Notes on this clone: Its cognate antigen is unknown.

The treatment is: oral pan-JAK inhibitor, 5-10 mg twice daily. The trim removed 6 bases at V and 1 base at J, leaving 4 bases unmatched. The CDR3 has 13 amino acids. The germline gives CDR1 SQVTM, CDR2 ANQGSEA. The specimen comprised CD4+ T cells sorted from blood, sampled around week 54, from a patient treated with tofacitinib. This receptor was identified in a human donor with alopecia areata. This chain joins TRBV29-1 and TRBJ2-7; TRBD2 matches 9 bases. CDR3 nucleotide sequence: TGCAGCGTGGGGACTAGCAATTCCTACGAGCAGTACTTC. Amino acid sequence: CSVGTSNSYEQYF.